This passage covers 5 T cell receptor beta chains from one sample sequenced in a study of T cell repertoires in aging, cancer and after chemotherapy. Multiplex touch-down PCR with TRB-A/B primers amplified rearranged V-D-J TRB sequences. TCRdb analysed the multiplex PCR reads with MiXCR anew, one entry per CDR3 protein. The sample has under 6,500 distinct CDR3 sequences, approximately 30% seen once; the top ten hold around 15%. Peripheral blood genomic DNA, not sorted cells or RNA, was the template. Sequenced input: blood. The receptors were sampled from a human donor with a blood cancer.

The chain has TRBV13 and TRBJ1-1; D not resolved. Germline-derived CDR1 and CDR2 are PRHDT and FYEKMQ (reference sequence). V was shortened by 6 bases and J by 4 bases, with 15 bases between the two germline ends. The CDR3 runs 14 residues. In DNA form, the CDR3 reads TGTGCCAGCAGTCCCGGCCTGAGGAGCACTGAAGCTTTCTTT. Amino acid sequence: CASSPGLRSTEAFF.

This clonotype ranks as large. The rearrangement uses TRBV29-1 and TRBJ2-2; a weak D match, TRBD2 (5 bases). Germline loops: CDR1 SQVTM, CDR2 ANQGSEA. The ends were cut back, 7 bases at V and 2 bases at J, with 11 bases in the middle. The CDR3 runs to 13 residues. The CDR3 spells CSAEGANTGELFF. The CDR3 bases are TGCAGCGCTGAGGGAGCAAACACCGGGGAGCTGTTTTTT.

The chain couples TRBV28 to TRBJ2-7; 7 bases match TRBD1. The CDR3 is made up of 12 amino acids. Germline V gives CDR1 MDHEN, CDR2 SYDVKM. Losses at the gene ends were 10 bases for V and 3 bases for J; bases not matched to a gene: 6. CDR3 protein: CATGQALYEQYF. CDR3 coding DNA: TGTGCCACCGGACAGGCGCTCTACGAGCAGTACTTC. The entire variable domain, with the rest obtained from reference TRBV28 and TRBJ2-7, is as follows: DVKVTQSSRYLVKRTGEKVFLECVQDMDHENMFWYRQDPGLGLRLIYFSYDVKMKEKGDIPEGYSVSREKKERFSLILESASTNQTSMYLCATGQALYEQYFGPGTRLTVT.

There are a few counts of this clonotype. The V call is TRBV15, the J call TRBJ1-5; 10 bases agree with TRBD1. CDR1 and CDR2 (germline): LNHNV, YYDKDF (reference sequence). V lost 1 base, J lost 10 bases, and 16 bases stayed unmatched. CDR3 length: 18 amino acids. The CDR3 sequence: CATSRASGTGVGNRPQHF. CDR3 sequence (DNA): TGTGCCACCAGCAGAGCTTCGGGGACAGGGGTTGGGAATCGCCCCCAGCATTTT.

The rearrangement links TRBV7-3 to TRBJ1-4; 9 nucleotides line up with TRBD1. Germline CDR1 and CDR2: SGHTA and FQGTGA. The V and J ends lost 4 bases and 0 bases, in that order; junction bases with no gene match: 6. The CDR3 totals 17 residues. This CDR3 reads CASSSPGQGATNEKLFF. The CDR3 coding sequence is TGTGCCAGCAGCTCTCCGGGACAGGGCGCAACTAATGAAAAACTGTTTTTT.